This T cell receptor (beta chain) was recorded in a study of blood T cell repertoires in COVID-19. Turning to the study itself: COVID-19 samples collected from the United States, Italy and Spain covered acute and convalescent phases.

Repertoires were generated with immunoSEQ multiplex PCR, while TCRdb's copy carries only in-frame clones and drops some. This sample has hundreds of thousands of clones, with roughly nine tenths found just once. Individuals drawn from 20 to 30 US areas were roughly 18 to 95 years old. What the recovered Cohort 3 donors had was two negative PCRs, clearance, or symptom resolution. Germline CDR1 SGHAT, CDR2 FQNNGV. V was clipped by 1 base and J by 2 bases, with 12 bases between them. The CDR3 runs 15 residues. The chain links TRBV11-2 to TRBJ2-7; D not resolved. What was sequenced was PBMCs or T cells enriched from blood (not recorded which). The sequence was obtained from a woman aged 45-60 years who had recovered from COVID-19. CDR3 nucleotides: TGTGCCAGCAGCTTAGGAGTCACTCCCACCTACGAGCAGTACTTC. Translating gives CASSLGVTPTYEQYF.